Below, one T cell receptor beta chain is given with its context. Its antigen is unidentified. Here immunoSEQ multiplex PCR was the method, and the copy in TCRdb shows in-frame clones only, minus some. Among some 78,000 clones, just over 95% were seen once, and the ten largest hold under 0.035%. CDR3 length equals 16 residues. Trimming cost V 3 bases and J 7 bases, with 22 bases left between them. The germline CDR1 and CDR2 sequences are MGHDK and SYGVNS. It was from resections taken during corrective heart surgery that the thymus tissue came. Donation came from healthy Finnish infants having corrective surgery for congenital heart defects. The data derive from a study of human thymus T cells. Study observations and caveats: Related reports documented highly overlapping thymic repertoires among unrelated individuals.

This chain links TRBV25-1 with TRBJ2-7; the D gene is possibly TRBD2 (5 bases). Specimen: thymus tissue. This TCR was sampled from a boy in the first two years of life with a congenital heart defect but otherwise immunologically healthy. The CDR3 nucleotides read TGTGCCAGCAGTGATAAACCCTCAGCGGAACTTCTGGAGCAGTACTTC. Its protein is CASSDKPSAELLEQYF.